The 25 T cell receptor beta chains given below trace back to one sample, sequenced in a study of T cell responses to AZD1222 COVID-19 vaccine (dated by TCRdb to 2020 to 2022). The time point tag for this specimen amounts to: baseline before first vaccination. Libraries were made using the immunoSEQ multiplex PCR assay. In TCRdb, the immuneACCESS table is reduced to in-frame sequences with V and J assigned. These tables do not hold every clone; where another copy was compared, an unresolved V gene accounts for under half, and the others remain unexplained. The sample yields about 120,000 clones; 80% to 90% were counted once. Roughly 9.1% of the sample rests with the top ten. The specimen was peripheral blood, collected on day 0 of AZD1222 vaccination. The receptors shown here come from an adult in good health.

The rearrangement joins TRBV27 to TRBJ2-1; 8 bases are shared with TRBD2. V lost 7 bases to trimming and J lost 4 bases; unmatched junction nucleotides: 6. The germline V gene encodes CDR1 MNHEY and CDR2 SMNVEV (reference sequence). The CDR3 loop spans 14 amino acids. The CDR3 DNA is TGTGCCAGCAACAGCGGGAGTAGGTACAATGAGCAGTTCTTC. It encodes CASNSGSRYNEQFF.

This sequence joins TRBV19 and TRBJ1-1; D unresolved. Germline CDR1 and CDR2: LNHDA and SQIVND (reference sequence). Trimming pared 5 bases from V and 5 bases from J, leaving 12 bases between. The CDR3 length is 13 residues. In DNA form, the CDR3 reads TGTGCCAGTAGTTATGATCGGACTACTGAAGCTTTCTTT. This encodes CASSYDRTTEAFF. Combining the CDR3 with reference TRBV19 and TRBJ1-1 gives the whole variable domain DGGITQSPKYLFRKEGQNVTLSCEQNLNHDAMYWYRQDPGQGLRLIYYSQIVNDFQKGDIAEGYSVSREKKESFPLTVTSAQKNPTAFYLCASSYDRTTEAFFGQGTRLTVV.

The V gene is TRBV6-2 or TRBV6-3, the J gene TRBJ2-1; 8 bases agree with TRBD1. The CDR3 is 16 residues long. V lost 2 bases and J lost 1; bases outside the gene matches: 4. The germline CDR1 and CDR2 sequences are MNHEY and SVGEGT. CDR3 region: CASSYGTGTSYNEQFF. CDR3 in DNA: TGTGCCAGCAGTTACGGGACAGGTACGTCCTACAATGAGCAGTTCTTC.

V gene TRBV6-5 combines with J gene TRBJ1-6, with TRBD1 matching over 8 bases. With V trimmed by 4 bases and J by 1 base, 3 bases remained unmatched. CDR3 length: 16 residues. Germline-derived CDR1 and CDR2 are MNHEY and SVGAGI. The CDR3 nucleotides are TGTGCCAGCAGTTCCACAGGGGGTTCCTATAATTCACCCCTCCACTTT. This encodes CASSSTGGSYNSPLHF.

The CDR3 protein is CASSQGGAGSNQPQHF. CDR3 nucleotide sequence: TGTGCCAGCAGCCAAGGGGGGGCCGGGAGCAATCAGCCCCAGCATTTT. The gene calls are TRBV3-1 (or the pseudogene TRBV3-2) and TRBJ1-5; D might be TRBD1 (6 bases). The germline gives CDR1 LGHDT, CDR2 YNNKEL (reference sequence). The CDR3 runs 16 residues. V gave up 1 base and J gave up 1 base, with 11 bases separating them.

The genes are TRBV5-1 and TRBJ2-4; D is uncertain. The CDR3 is 13 residues long. CDR1 and CDR2 from the germline V gene are SGHRS and YFSETQ. Deletions cut 4 bases from V and 9 bases from J, with 14 bases between. CDR3 protein: CASSSEPGGIQYF. Here the CDR3 DNA reads TGCGCCAGCAGCAGTGAACCCGGTGGCATTCAGTACTTC.

This chain connects TRBV2 to TRBJ1-5; D is unresolved. The CDR3 runs 14 residues. V was cut by 6 bases and J by 3 bases, with 12 bases left in between. In germline, CDR1 is SNHLY, CDR2 FYNNEI. CDR3 residues: CASRYQEINQPQHF. CDR3 sequence (DNA): TGTGCCAGCAGATACCAGGAGATCAATCAGCCCCAGCATTTT.

The chain has TRBV7-2 and TRBJ2-2; 8 bases line up with TRBD1. The ends lost 5 bases at V and 12 bases at J; junction bases unmatched: 14. There are 15 residues in the CDR3. Germline CDR1 and CDR2: SGHTA and FQGNSA. CDR3 sequence: CASSPDRGRTEKLFF. In DNA, the CDR3 is TGTGCCAGCAGCCCAGACAGGGGCCGTACAGAGAAGCTGTTTTTT.

This clone was counted once. V gene TRBV29-1 combines with J gene TRBJ2-7, with 11 nucleotides matching TRBD2. This CDR3 contains 14 residues. The germline V gene has CDR1 SQVTM and CDR2 ANQGSEA. The V gene end was trimmed by 6 bases and the J gene end by 2 bases; junction bases not matched to a gene: 6. CDR3 sequence reads: CSVAELAGAYEQYF. The CDR3 DNA reads as TGCAGCGTCGCCGAACTAGCGGGAGCCTACGAGCAGTACTTC.

The chain employs TRBV19 and TRBJ1-1, with D possibly TRBD1 on 6 matching bases. The CDR3 extends over 19 amino acids. The germline gives CDR1 LNHDA, CDR2 SQIVND (reference sequence). V lost 0 bases and J 1 base, leaving 21 bases between the germline ends. The CDR3 bases are TGTGCCAGTAGTATAGACGCCCCATCCCTCGGGGGGGCGAACACTGAAGCTTTCTTT. As protein: CASSIDAPSLGGANTEAFF.

V is TRBV7-2 and J is TRBJ1-3; weak D call: TRBD1 (5 bases). CDR1 is SGHTA, CDR2 FQGNSA, per germline. The CDR3 runs to 17 residues. Between the trimmed V and J ends, which lost 4 bases and 0 bases, there was a span of 16 bases. CDR3 sequence reads: CASSSTGTASSGNTIYF. The DNA for the CDR3 is TGTGCCAGCAGCTCAACCGGGACGGCTAGCTCTGGAAACACCATATATTTT. The whole variable domain, filled in from reference TRBV7-2 and TRBJ1-3, reads GAGVSQSPSNKVTEKGKDVELRCDPISGHTALYWYRQSLGQGLEFLIYFQGNSAPDKSGLPSDRFSAERTGGSVSTLTIQRTQQEDSAVYLCASSSTGTASSGNTIYFGEGSWLTVV.

V is TRBV9 and J is TRBJ1-2; D is possibly TRBD1 (6 bases). From germline, CDR1 is SGDLS and CDR2 YYNGEE. V was clipped by 1 base and J by 5 bases, with 9 bases between them. This CDR3 has 13 residues. CDR3 DNA sequence: TGTGCCAGCAGCGTAAGTCAGGGGTATGGCTACACCTTC. Its protein product is CASSVSQGYGYTF. The full variable domain, with the rest looked up from reference TRBV9 and TRBJ1-2, is DSGVTQTPKHLITATGQRVTLRCSPRSGDLSVYWYQQSLDQGLQFLIQYYNGEERAKGNILERFSAQQFPDLHSELNLSSLELGDSALYFCASSVSQGYGYTFGSGTRLTVV.

This chain joins TRBV11-3 and TRBJ2-7; the D gene could be TRBD1 or TRBD2 (5 bases each). V gave up 0 bases and J gave up 0 bases, with 12 bases separating them. This CDR3 is 16 amino acids long. The germline V gene encodes CDR1 SGHNT and CDR2 YENEEA. Here the CDR3 reads CASSLDRGTSSYEQYF. The DNA of the CDR3 is TGTGCCAGCAGCTTAGACCGGGGCACGAGCTCCTACGAGCAGTACTTC.

The rearrangement uses TRBV7-8 and TRBJ2-3; D perhaps matches TRBD1 (6 bases). Germline V gene lookup returns CDR1 SGHVS and CDR2 FQNEAQ. This CDR3 is built from 17 residues. Trimming left V 6 bases short and J 0 bases short, with 19 bases between. CDR3 bases: TGTGCCAGCAGGTCTCCCCGAGGGCAGGGGAGCACAGATACGCAGTATTTT. This encodes CASRSPRGQGSTDTQYF.

CDR3 sequence: CASSIGTGIEQYF. DNA for the CDR3: TGTGCCAGTAGTATAGGTACCGGGATCGAGCAGTACTTC. This chain uses TRBV19 with TRBJ2-7, with TRBD2 as a possible D gene (5 bases). V was pared by 1 base and J by 6 bases, with 10 bases between. CDR1 and CDR2 (germline): LNHDA, SQIVND (reference sequence). This CDR3 comprises 13 residues.

V and J are TRBV30 and TRBJ1-5, with TRBD1 identical over 7 bases. V lost 1 base, J lost 4 bases, and 7 bases stayed unmatched. Germline values: CDR1 GTSNPN, CDR2 SVGIG (reference sequence). This CDR3 has 15 amino acids. The CDR3 loop is CAWSETGMGNQPQHF. The DNA of the CDR3 is TGTGCCTGGAGTGAGACAGGGATGGGGAATCAGCCCCAGCATTTT.

This chain links TRBV29-1 with TRBJ2-3; TRBD2 is a possible D gene (5 bases). This CDR3 is built from 14 residues. CDR1 SQVTM and CDR2 ANQGSEA come from the germline V gene. Trimming took 3 bases from V and 0 from J, leaving 10 bases between them. CDR3 sequence reads: CSVERVGSTDTQYF. CDR3 sequence (DNA): TGCAGCGTTGAGAGGGTCGGTAGCACAGATACGCAGTATTTT.

The chain employs TRBV27 and TRBJ1-1, with TRBD1 matching 8 bases. CDR3 length: 17 amino acids. The junction had 12 bases not matched to a gene; V was cut back by 5 bases and J by 1 base. CDR1 and CDR2 from the germline V gene are MNHEY and SMNVEV (reference sequence). The CDR3 protein is CASSPKLQGAENTEAFF. The CDR3 bases are TGTGCCAGCAGTCCAAAACTTCAGGGGGCCGAGAACACTGAAGCTTTCTTT.

The chain employs TRBV4-2 and TRBJ2-5; 13 nucleotides match TRBD2. Looked up from germline, CDR1 is LGHNA and CDR2 is YNFKEQ. This CDR3 is built from 18 residues. Germline trimming cut 0 bases from V and 4 bases from J; bases unmatched to any gene: 8. CDR3 protein: CASSQDGLAGAAVETQYF. DNA of the CDR3: TGTGCCAGCAGCCAAGATGGACTAGCGGGAGCGGCTGTAGAGACCCAGTACTTC.

CDR3 sequence: CASSFSGKNTEAFF. CDR3 coding DNA: TGTGCCAGCAGTTTCTCAGGGAAGAACACTGAAGCTTTCTTT. The genes are TRBV6-5 and TRBJ1-1; perhaps TRBD1 as D (5 bases). The ends were cut back, 4 bases at V and 1 base at J, with 10 bases in the middle. Per the germline V gene, CDR1 is MNHEY and CDR2 is SVGAGI. CDR3 length: 14 residues.

This chain uses TRBV6-4 with TRBJ2-1, with TRBD2 matching over 10 bases. The germline gives CDR1 MRHNA, CDR2 SNTAGT. The junction had 10 bases not matched to a gene; V was cut back by 0 bases and J by 8 bases. The CDR3 is made up of 17 amino acids. The CDR3 loop reads CASSDSRGSGGADEQFF. Written as DNA, the CDR3 is TGTGCCAGCAGTGACTCCCGGGGAAGCGGGGGGGCCGATGAGCAGTTCTTC.

The gene calls are TRBV10-1 and TRBJ1-4; D gene uncertain. The CDR3 has 18 amino acids. The germline gives CDR1 WNHNN, CDR2 SYGVQD (reference sequence). Between the trimmed V and J ends, which lost 0 bases and 0 bases, there was a span of 14 bases. For the CDR3, the DNA is TGCGCCAGCAGTGAGTCTGCAGCCCCGAGTGCAACTAATGAAAAACTGTTTTTT. Its translation is CASSESAAPSATNEKLFF.

Only one count was recorded for this clone. The chain joins TRBV6-5 to TRBJ1-2; tentative D call: TRBD1 (5 bases). The V gene lost 11 bases and the J gene lost 8 bases, with 18 bases spanning the gap. The CDR3 runs to 12 residues. Germline CDR1 MNHEY, CDR2 SVGAGI. CDR3 loop: CAAEGRGEGYTF. The CDR3 DNA sequence: TGTGCCGCTGAAGGCCGGGGGGAGGGCTACACCTTC.

This clone was recorded once. The chain links TRBV28 to TRBJ1-5; D possibly corresponds to TRBD1 (5 bases). V lost 4 bases, J lost 2 bases, and 18 bases lay in between. The CDR3 has 17 residues. Per germline, CDR1 MDHEN and CDR2 SYDVKM. Here the CDR3 reads CASSSPVGGRGNQPQHF. The CDR3 DNA is TGTGCCAGCAGTTCACCCGTGGGGGGTCGAGGCAATCAGCCCCAGCATTTT.

The V and J genes are TRBV10-3 and TRBJ2-5; 7 nucleotides match TRBD2. This CDR3 is 16 amino acids long. From germline, CDR1 is ENHRY and CDR2 SYGVKD. The J segment lost 5 bases and the V segment lost 0 bases, leaving 9 bases of the junction unmatched. This CDR3 reads CAISESGIAGGETQYF. CDR3 bases: TGTGCCATCAGTGAGTCGGGAATAGCGGGTGGCGAGACCCAGTACTTC.